The 9 T cell receptor beta chains given below trace back to one sample, sequenced in a study of human T cells and chemical hapten exposure. TCRdb called the RACE reads again in MiXCR, with one record for every CDR3 protein. The table has 120,000 to 150,000 distinct CDR3 sequences, 12% seen once. This sample's time point: patch test 2, 6 weeks after DPC sensitization. As to treatment: therapeutic diphenylcyclopropenone sensitization with weekly scalp DPC. The sample consisted of whole blood, taken in connection with sensitization to the hapten diphenylcyclopropenone (DPC). Every receptor here comes from a woman in her forties or fifties with alopecia areata. Some clones in this sample may be carry-over from other donors' samples.

This rearrangement joins TRBV6-6 to TRBJ2-3; a possible D gene is TRBD2 (5 bases). Trimming took off 8 bases at V and 1 base at J, with 13 bases between the two ends. Germline values: CDR1 MNHNY, CDR2 SVGAGI (reference sequence). CDR3 length: 14 residues. The DNA of the CDR3 is TGTGCCAGCCTACGGGGTGTGGGCACAGATACGCAGTATTTT. This gives the protein CASLRGVGTDTQYF.

The J gene is TRBJ2-1, the V gene TRBV9; no clear D. With 0 bases removed from V and 6 bases from J, the gap between germline ends came to 10 bases. The CDR3 is made up of 14 amino acids. The V gene's germline CDR1 is SGDLS and CDR2 YYNGEE. The CDR3 region has the DNA TGTGCCAGCAGCGTAGCCGTGGACGGCAATGAGCAGTTCTTC. This gives the protein CASSVAVDGNEQFF.

The chain couples TRBV11-2 to TRBJ2-1; D gene uncertain. Trimming shortened V by 5 bases and J by 4 bases, and 6 bases separated the two germline ends. Germline V gene data show CDR1 as SGHAT and CDR2 as FQNNGV. The CDR3 extends over 12 amino acids. In DNA, the CDR3 is TGTGCCAGCAGCCCGGTTTACAATGAGCAGTTCTTC. Translating it yields CASSPVYNEQFF.

This clonotype was picked up many times. The chain has TRBV4-3 and TRBJ2-1; 7 nucleotides agree with TRBD2. The ends lost 3 bases at V and 0 bases at J; junction bases unmatched: 8. This CDR3 has 17 amino acids. Germline lookup yields CDR1 LGHNA and CDR2 YSLEER. The CDR3 is CASSHYSGKRSYNEQFF. The CDR3 coding sequence is TGCGCCAGCAGCCATTACAGCGGGAAACGCTCCTACAATGAGCAGTTCTTC.

The rearrangement links TRBV7-9 to TRBJ2-5; possibly TRBD2 for D (5 bases). Trimming left V 1 base short and J 2 bases short, with 11 bases between. The CDR3 has 15 residues. Germline CDR1 reads SEHNR; CDR2 reads FQNEAQ (reference sequence). Written as DNA, the CDR3 is TGTGCCAGCAGCTTAGATGGAGGCCGACAAGAGACCCAGTACTTC. It codes for CASSLDGGRQETQYF.

This clonotype was found a few times. This chain connects TRBV4-2 to TRBJ2-3, with D perhaps TRBD1 (5 bases). CDR1 is LGHNA, CDR2 YNFKEQ, per germline. Trimming pared 0 bases from V and 0 bases from J, leaving 13 bases between. This CDR3 contains 17 residues. The CDR3 coding sequence is TGTGCCAGCAGCCAAGACGGTACAGGCCAGAGCACAGATACGCAGTATTTT. Translated, it gives CASSQDGTGQSTDTQYF.

There are a few counts of this clonotype. This chain links TRBV6-5 with TRBJ2-5; D not certain. The CDR3 is made up of 13 amino acids. Germline V lookup: CDR1 MNHEY, CDR2 SVGAGI. Trimming removed 5 bases from V and 4 bases from J, with 11 bases in between. CDR3 loop: CASSARRRETQYF. The CDR3 DNA is TGTGCCAGCAGTGCACGTCGGCGAGAGACCCAGTACTTC.

A note on this clonotype: The junction and the germline gene differ at one end; a read error may be behind it. The chain links TRBV25-1 to TRBJ2-7; TRBD1 agrees at 8 bases. This CDR3 contains 13 residues. Germline assignment: CDR1 MGHDK and CDR2 SYGVNS. The CDR3 spells CGSSERTGREQYF. Written as DNA, the CDR3 is TGTGGCAGCAGTGAACGGACAGGGAGGGAGCAGTACTTC.

This clonotype showed up many times. This chain connects TRBV29-1 to TRBJ2-4; D may correspond to TRBD1 or TRBD2 (5 bases each). The V end lost 0 bases, the J end lost 0 bases, and 9 bases lay between the germline ends. The germline gives CDR1 SQVTM, CDR2 ANQGSEA. CDR3 length: 15 residues. This CDR3 reads CSVEEGVRAKNIQYF. The CDR3 DNA sequence: TGCAGCGTTGAAGAGGGGGTGAGAGCCAAAAACATTCAGTACTTC.